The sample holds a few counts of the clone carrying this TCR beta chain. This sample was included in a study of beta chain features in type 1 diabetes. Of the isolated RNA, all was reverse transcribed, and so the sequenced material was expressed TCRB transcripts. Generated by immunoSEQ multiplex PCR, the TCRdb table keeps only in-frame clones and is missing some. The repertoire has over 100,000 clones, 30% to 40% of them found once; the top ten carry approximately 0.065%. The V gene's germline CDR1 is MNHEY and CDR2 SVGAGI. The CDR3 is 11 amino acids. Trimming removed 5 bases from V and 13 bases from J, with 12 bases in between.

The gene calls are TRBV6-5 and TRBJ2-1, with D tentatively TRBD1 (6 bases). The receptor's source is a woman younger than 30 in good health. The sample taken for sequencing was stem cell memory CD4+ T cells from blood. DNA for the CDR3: TGTGCCAGCAGTGGTCGGACAGAACAGTTCTTC. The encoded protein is CASSGRTEQFF.